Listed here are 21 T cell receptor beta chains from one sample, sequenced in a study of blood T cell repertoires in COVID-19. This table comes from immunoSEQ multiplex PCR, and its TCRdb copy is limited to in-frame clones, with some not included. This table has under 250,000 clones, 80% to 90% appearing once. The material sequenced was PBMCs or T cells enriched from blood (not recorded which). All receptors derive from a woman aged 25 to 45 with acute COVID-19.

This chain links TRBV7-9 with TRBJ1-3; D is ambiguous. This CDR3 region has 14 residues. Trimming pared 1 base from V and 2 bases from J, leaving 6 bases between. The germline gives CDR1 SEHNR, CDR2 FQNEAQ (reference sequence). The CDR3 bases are TGTGCCAGCAGCTTAGTGGCGGCTGGAAACACCATATATTTT. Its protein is CASSLVAAGNTIYF.

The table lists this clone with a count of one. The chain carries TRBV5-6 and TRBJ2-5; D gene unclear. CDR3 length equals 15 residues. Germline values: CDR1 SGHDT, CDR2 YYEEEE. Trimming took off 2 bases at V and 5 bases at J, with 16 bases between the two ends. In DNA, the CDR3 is TGTGCCAGCAGCTTCGGTTGGTCTGATACGGAGACCCAGTACTTC. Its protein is CASSFGWSDTETQYF.

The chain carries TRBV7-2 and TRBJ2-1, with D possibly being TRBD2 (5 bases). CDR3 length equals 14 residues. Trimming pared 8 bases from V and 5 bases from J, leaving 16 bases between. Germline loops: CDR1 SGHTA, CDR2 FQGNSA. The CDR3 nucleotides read TGTGCCAGCGCCTCCTCCCCAGCGGACAATGAGCAGTTCTTC. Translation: CASASSPADNEQFF. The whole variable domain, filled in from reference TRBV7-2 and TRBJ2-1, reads GAGVSQSPSNKVTEKGKDVELRCDPISGHTALYWYRQSLGQGLEFLIYFQGNSAPDKSGLPSDRFSAERTGGSVSTLTIQRTQQEDSAVYLCASASSPADNEQFFGPGTRLTVL.

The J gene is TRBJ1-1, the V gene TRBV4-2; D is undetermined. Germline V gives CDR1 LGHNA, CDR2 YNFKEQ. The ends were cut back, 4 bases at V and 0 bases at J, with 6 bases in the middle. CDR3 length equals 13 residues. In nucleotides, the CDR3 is TGTGCCAGCAGCCCACAGATGAACACTGAAGCTTTCTTT. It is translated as CASSPQMNTEAFF.

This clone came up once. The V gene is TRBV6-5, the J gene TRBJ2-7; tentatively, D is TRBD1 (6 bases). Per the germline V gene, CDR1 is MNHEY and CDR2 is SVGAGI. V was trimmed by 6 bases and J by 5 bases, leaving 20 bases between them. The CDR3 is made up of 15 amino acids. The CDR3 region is CASSKISRDTHEQYF. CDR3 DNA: TGTGCCAGCAGCAAAATAAGCCGGGACACCCACGAGCAGTACTTC.

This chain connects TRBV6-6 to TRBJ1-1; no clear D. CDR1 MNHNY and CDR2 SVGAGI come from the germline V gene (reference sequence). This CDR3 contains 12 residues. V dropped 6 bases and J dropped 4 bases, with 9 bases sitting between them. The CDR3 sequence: CASRSPVTEAFF. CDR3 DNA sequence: TGTGCCAGCAGGTCTCCGGTCACTGAAGCTTTCTTT.

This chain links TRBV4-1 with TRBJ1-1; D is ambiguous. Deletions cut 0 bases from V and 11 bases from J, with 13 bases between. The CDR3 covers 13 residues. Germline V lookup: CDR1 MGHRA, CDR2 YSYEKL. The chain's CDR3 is CASSQDARFGAFF. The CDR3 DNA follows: TGCGCCAGCAGCCAAGATGCCAGGTTTGGGGCTTTCTTT.

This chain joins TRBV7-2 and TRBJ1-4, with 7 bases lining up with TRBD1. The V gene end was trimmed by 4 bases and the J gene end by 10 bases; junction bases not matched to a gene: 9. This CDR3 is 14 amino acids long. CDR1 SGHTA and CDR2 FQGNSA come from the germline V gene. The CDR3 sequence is CASSSTGYGGKLFF. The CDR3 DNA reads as TGTGCCAGCAGCTCGACAGGGTATGGGGGAAAACTGTTTTTT.

CDR3 DNA sequence: TGTGCCAGCAGCCACGGGACATTCTATGGCTACACCTTC. Translation: CASSHGTFYGYTF. The chain couples TRBV21-1 to TRBJ1-2; the D call in the table, TRBD1, was not verified against the DNA. TRBV21-1 is classified as a pseudogene. This CDR3 has 13 residues.

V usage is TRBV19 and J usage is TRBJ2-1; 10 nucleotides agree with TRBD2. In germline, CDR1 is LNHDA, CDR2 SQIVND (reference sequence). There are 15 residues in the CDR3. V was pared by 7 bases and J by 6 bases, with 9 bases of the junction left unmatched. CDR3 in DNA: TGTGCCAGTACCTATAGAGCGGGGGGGGTCAATGAGCAGTTCTTC. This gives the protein CASTYRAGGVNEQFF.

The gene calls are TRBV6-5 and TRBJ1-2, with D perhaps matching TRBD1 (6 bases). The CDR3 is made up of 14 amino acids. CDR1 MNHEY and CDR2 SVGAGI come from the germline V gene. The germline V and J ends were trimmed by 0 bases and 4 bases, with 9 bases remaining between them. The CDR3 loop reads CASSYSVGGYGYTF. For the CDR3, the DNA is TGTGCCAGCAGTTACTCGGTAGGGGGCTATGGCTACACCTTC.

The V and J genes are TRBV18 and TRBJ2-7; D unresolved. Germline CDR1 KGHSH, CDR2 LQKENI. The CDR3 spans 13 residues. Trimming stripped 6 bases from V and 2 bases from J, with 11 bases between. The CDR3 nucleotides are TGTGCCAGCTCCGAGGCGCCCGCCTACGAGCAGTACTTC. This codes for CASSEAPAYEQYF.

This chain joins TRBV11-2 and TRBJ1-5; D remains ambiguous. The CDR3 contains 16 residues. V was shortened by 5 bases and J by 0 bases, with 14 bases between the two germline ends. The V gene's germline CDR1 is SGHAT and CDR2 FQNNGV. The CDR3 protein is CASSTRVAYSNQPQHF. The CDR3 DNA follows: TGTGCCAGCAGCACCCGGGTCGCATATAGCAATCAGCCCCAGCATTTT. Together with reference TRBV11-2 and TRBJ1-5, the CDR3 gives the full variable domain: EAGVAQSPRYKIIEKRQSVAFWCNPISGHATLYWYQQILGQGPKLLIQFQNNGVVDDSQLPKDRFSAERLKGVDSTLKIQPAKLEDSAVYLCASSTRVAYSNQPQHFGDGTRLSIL.

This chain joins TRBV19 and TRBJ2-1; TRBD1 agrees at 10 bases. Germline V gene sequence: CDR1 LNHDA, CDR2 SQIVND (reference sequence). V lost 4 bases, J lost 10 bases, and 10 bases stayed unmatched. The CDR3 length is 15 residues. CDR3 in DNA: TGTGCCAGTAGTACCCGGGACAGGGGAGGATGGGAGCAGTTCTTC. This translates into CASSTRDRGGWEQFF.

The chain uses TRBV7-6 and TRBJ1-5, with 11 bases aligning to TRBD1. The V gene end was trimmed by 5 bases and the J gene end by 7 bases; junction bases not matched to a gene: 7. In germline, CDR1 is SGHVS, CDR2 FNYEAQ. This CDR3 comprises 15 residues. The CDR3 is CASSAGQGADQPQHF. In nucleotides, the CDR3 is TGTGCCAGCAGCGCCGGACAGGGGGCTGACCAGCCCCAGCATTTT.

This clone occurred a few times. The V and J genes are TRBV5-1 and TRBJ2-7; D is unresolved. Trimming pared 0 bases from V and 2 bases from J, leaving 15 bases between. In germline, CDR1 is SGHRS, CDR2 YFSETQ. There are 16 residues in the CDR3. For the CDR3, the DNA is TGCGCCAGCAGCTTGGGATTTTCCGCCGAGGCCTACGAGCAGTACTTC. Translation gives CASSLGFSAEAYEQYF.

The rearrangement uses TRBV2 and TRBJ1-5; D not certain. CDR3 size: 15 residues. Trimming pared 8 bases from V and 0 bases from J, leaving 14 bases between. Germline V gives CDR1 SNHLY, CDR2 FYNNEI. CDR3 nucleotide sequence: TGTGCCAGCGGCAGCGGAGTTTATAGCAATCAGCCCCAGCATTTT. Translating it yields CASGSGVYSNQPQHF.

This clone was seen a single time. CDR3 residues: CAIPGAVSGYTF. The CDR3 DNA reads TGTGCCATCCCCGGAGCTGTCTCGGGCTACACCTTC. The chain links TRBV10-3 to TRBJ1-2, with D unclear. The ends were cut back, 8 bases at V and 8 bases at J, with 15 bases in the middle. From germline, CDR1 is ENHRY and CDR2 SYGVKD. The CDR3 spans 12 residues.

The CDR3 DNA reads as TGTGCCAGCAGCTCCAAGTTAGGGGGCAGGTACTATGGCTACACCTTC. This codes for CASSSKLGGRYYGYTF. The chain combines TRBV11-2 with TRBJ1-2; 7 positions match TRBD1. This CDR3 has 16 residues. Germline values: CDR1 SGHAT, CDR2 FQNNGV. V lost 4 bases and J lost 3; bases outside the gene matches: 11.

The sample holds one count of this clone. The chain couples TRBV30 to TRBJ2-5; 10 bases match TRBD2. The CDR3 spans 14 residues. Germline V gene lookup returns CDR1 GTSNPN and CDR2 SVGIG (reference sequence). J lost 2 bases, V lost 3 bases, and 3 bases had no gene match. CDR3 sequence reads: CAWRTAGGQETQYF. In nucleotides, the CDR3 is TGTGCCTGGAGAACAGCGGGGGGGCAAGAGACCCAGTACTTC.

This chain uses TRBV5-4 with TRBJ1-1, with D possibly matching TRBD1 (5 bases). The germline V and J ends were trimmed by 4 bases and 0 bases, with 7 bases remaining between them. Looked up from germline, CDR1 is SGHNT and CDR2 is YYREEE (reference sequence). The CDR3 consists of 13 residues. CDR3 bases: TGTGCCAGCAGCCAGGACATGAACACTGAAGCTTTCTTT. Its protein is CASSQDMNTEAFF.